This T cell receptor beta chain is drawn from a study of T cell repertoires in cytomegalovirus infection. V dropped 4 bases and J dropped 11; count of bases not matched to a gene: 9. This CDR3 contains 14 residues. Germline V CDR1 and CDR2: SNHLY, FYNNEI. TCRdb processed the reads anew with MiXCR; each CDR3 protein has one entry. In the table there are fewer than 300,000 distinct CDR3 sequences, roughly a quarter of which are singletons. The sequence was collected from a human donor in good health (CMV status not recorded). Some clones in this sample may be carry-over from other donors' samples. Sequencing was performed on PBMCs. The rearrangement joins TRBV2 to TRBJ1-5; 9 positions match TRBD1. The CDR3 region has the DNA TGTGCCAGCAGTGCCCCGGGACAGGGCGGGTCCCAGCATTTT. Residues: CASSAPGQGGSQHF.